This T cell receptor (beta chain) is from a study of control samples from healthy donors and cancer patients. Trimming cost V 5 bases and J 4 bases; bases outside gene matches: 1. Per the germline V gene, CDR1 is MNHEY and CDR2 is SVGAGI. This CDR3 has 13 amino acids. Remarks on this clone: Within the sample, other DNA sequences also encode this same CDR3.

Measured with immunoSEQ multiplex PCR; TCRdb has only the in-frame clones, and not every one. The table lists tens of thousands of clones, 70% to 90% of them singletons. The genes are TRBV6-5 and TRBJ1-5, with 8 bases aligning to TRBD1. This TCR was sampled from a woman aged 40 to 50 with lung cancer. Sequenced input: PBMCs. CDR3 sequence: CASSRTGNQPQHF. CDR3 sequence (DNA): TGTGCCAGCAGTCGGACAGGGAATCAGCCCCAGCATTTT.